The 15 T cell receptor beta chains below all came from one sample that was sequenced in a study of T cell responses to AZD1222 COVID-19 vaccine. TCRdb keeps only in-frame clones here, not all; method: immunoSEQ multiplex PCR. The repertoire includes about 100,000 clones, roughly nine tenths of them detected once, and roughly 1.1% sits in the top ten. Sequencing was performed on peripheral blood, taken on day 0 of AZD1222 vaccination. The receptors shown here come from an adult in good health.

The V gene is TRBV5-8, the J gene TRBJ1-4; D is undetermined. The CDR3 covers 14 residues. The V gene's germline CDR1 is SGHTS and CDR2 YDEGEE. Trimming removed 6 bases from V and 6 bases from J, with 15 bases in between. This chain's CDR3 is CASNPISDDEKLFF. CDR3 sequence (DNA): TGTGCCAGCAACCCGATAAGCGACGATGAAAAACTGTTTTTT.

The chain couples TRBV11-3 to TRBJ2-6; D is possibly TRBD1 (5 bases). CDR1 and CDR2 from the germline V gene are SGHNT and YENEEA. The CDR3 loop spans 17 amino acids. With 3 bases removed from V and 3 bases from J, the gap between germline ends came to 15 bases. CDR3 region: CASSFRASDSGANVLTF. The CDR3 DNA is TGTGCCAGCAGCTTCCGGGCCTCAGACAGTGGGGCCAACGTCCTGACTTTC.

This clone was picked up a small number of times. The chain combines TRBV4-1 with TRBJ2-7, with D tentatively TRBD2 (6 bases). The CDR3 sequence is 17 residues long. Germline CDR1 and CDR2: MGHRA and YSYEKL. Trimming took 2 bases from V and 0 from J, leaving 17 bases between them. Here the CDR3 DNA reads TGCGCCAGCAGCCAAACTTGGGGCGGGAAGAGCTCCTACGAGCAGTACTTC. Amino acids: CASSQTWGGKSSYEQYF.

The chain joins TRBV7-2 to TRBJ1-2, with a tentative D call TRBD1 (5 bases). Germline V gives CDR1 SGHTA, CDR2 FQGNSA. V gave up 1 base and J gave up 8 bases, with 11 bases separating them. The CDR3 sequence is 13 residues long. The CDR3 here is CASSLGGVSGYTF. The CDR3 DNA reads as TGTGCCAGCAGCTTAGGGGGGGTTAGCGGCTACACCTTC.

This sequence joins TRBV7-2 and TRBJ1-1; possibly TRBD1 for D (6 bases). Trimming took 2 bases from V and 11 from J, leaving 9 bases between them. The CDR3 is made up of 11 amino acids. Germline values: CDR1 SGHTA, CDR2 FQGNSA. CDR3 amino acids: CASSLRTVAFF. As DNA, the CDR3 is TGTGCCAGCAGCTTACGGACAGTCGCTTTCTTT.

V and J are TRBV19 and TRBJ1-3, with D uncertain. The CDR3 is made up of 15 amino acids. CDR1 LNHDA and CDR2 SQIVND come from the germline V gene (reference sequence). V lost 4 bases, J lost 0 bases, and 10 bases lay in between. The CDR3 DNA reads TGTGCCAGTAGTACCCAGGCAAGCTCTGGAAACACCATATATTTT. Protein product: CASSTQASSGNTIYF.

The chain employs TRBV5-4 and TRBJ2-7; D unresolved. The CDR3 has 12 amino acids. Germline V lookup: CDR1 SGHNT, CDR2 YYREEE (reference sequence). Trimming stripped 4 bases from V and 5 bases from J, with 10 bases between. Here the CDR3 DNA reads TGTGCCAGCAGCACACGAAGCGACGAGCAGTACTTC. Protein product: CASSTRSDEQYF. The full variable domain, rest sourced from reference TRBV5-4 and TRBJ2-7, is ETGVTQSPTHLIKTRGQQVTLRCSSQSGHNTVSWYQQALGQGPQFIFQYYREEENGRGNFPPRFSGLQFPNYSSELNVNALELDDSALYLCASSTRSDEQYFGPGTRLTVT.

This clone appeared a single time. The chain employs TRBV9 and TRBJ2-7; TRBD1 or TRBD2 may be the D gene (5 bases each). Per the germline V gene, CDR1 is SGDLS and CDR2 is YYNGEE. This CDR3 is 15 amino acids long. The germline V and J ends were trimmed by 3 bases and 0 bases, with 13 bases remaining between them. This chain's CDR3 is CASSAGTSASYEQYF. As DNA, the CDR3 is TGTGCCAGCAGCGCCGGGACCTCGGCCTCCTACGAGCAGTACTTC.

The CDR3 DNA sequence: TGTGCCAGCAGTCTTGGGGGAGGAGAGCAGTTCTTC. This translates into CASSLGGGEQFF. V gene TRBV6-4 combines with J gene TRBJ2-1, with D perhaps matching TRBD2 (6 bases). The CDR3 spans 12 residues. The germline V gene encodes CDR1 MRHNA and CDR2 SNTAGT. With 5 bases removed from V and 10 bases from J, the gap between germline ends came to 12 bases.

The gene calls are TRBV15 and TRBJ1-2; 10 bases line up with TRBD1. With 3 bases clipped from V and 5 bases from J, the junction kept 12 bases outside the gene matches. Germline CDR1 and CDR2: LNHNV and YYDKDF (reference sequence). The CDR3 covers 17 residues. CDR3: CATSSRSGGTGVYGYTF. DNA of the CDR3: TGTGCCACCAGCAGCCGCTCGGGAGGGACAGGGGTTTATGGCTACACCTTC.

The chain carries TRBV24-1 and TRBJ2-1, with D tentatively TRBD1 (5 bases). This CDR3 has 14 residues. Germline assignment: CDR1 KGHDR and CDR2 SFDVKD. Trimming took off 4 bases at V and 5 bases at J, with 11 bases between the two ends. The CDR3 here is CATSDLRQNNEQFF. The CDR3 DNA reads TGTGCCACCAGTGACCTCAGACAGAACAATGAGCAGTTCTTC.

The CDR3, as DNA: TGTGCCAGCAGGGGAATGGGGGGGACTCTCAATGAGCAGTTCTTC. This encodes CASRGMGGTLNEQFF. The V and J genes are TRBV27 and TRBJ2-1; 7 nucleotides line up with TRBD2. Germline CDR1 and CDR2: MNHEY and SMNVEV (reference sequence). This CDR3 contains 15 residues. The V segment lost 6 bases and the J segment 6 bases; nucleotides outside the gene matches: 11.

J is TRBJ1-2 and V is TRBV4-3; D is perhaps TRBD1 (6 bases). The V gene's germline CDR1 is LGHNA and CDR2 YSLEER. Trimming left V 1 base short and J 4 bases short, with 16 bases between. The CDR3 is 16 residues long. The chain's CDR3 is CASSQARRDTAYGYTF. CDR3 DNA: TGCGCCAGCAGCCAAGCACGTCGGGACACTGCCTATGGCTACACCTTC.

The gene calls are TRBV9 and TRBJ2-5, with 7 bases aligning to TRBD2. This CDR3 region has 14 residues. V gave up 4 bases and J gave up 9 bases; unmatched junction bases: 12. CDR1 is SGDLS and CDR2 is YYNGEE in the germline V gene. CDR3 loop: CASSLPPTGGAQYF. The CDR3 nucleotides read TGTGCCAGCAGCCTACCCCCCACGGGGGGAGCCCAGTACTTC.

The chain has TRBV6-5 and TRBJ1-2; tentative D call: TRBD1 (6 bases). Trimming took 5 bases from V and 2 from J, leaving 9 bases between them. CDR3 length: 13 residues. Germline V gene sequence: CDR1 MNHEY, CDR2 SVGAGI. The CDR3 nucleotides are TGTGCCAGCAGTCCCGGGACAAACTATGGCTACACCTTC. It translates to CASSPGTNYGYTF.